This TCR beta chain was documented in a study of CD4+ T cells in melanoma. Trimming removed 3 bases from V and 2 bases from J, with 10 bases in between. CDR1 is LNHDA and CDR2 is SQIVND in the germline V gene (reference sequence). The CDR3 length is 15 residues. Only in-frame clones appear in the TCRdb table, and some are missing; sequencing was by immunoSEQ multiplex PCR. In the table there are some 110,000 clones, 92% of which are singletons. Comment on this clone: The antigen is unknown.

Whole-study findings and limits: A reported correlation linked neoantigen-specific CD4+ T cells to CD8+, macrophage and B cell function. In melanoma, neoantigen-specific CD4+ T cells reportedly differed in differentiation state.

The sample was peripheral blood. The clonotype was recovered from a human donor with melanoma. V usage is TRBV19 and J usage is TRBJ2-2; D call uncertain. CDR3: CASSIRATNTGELFF. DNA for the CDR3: TGTGCCAGTAGTATTAGGGCAACTAACACCGGGGAGCTGTTTTTT.